This TCR beta chain came from a study of T cells expressing NK-cell markers. Whole-study context: Sequencing of TCR beta repertoires drew on sorted CD3+CD56+NKG2C+, CD3+CD56+NKG2C- and CD3+CD56-NKG2C+ T cells. Study-wide points: These clonotypes additionally ranked first within the CD3+CD56-NKG2C+ fraction of a few donors. Of CD8+ T cells, about 1.0-8% belonged to dominant NKG2C+ clonotypes in several donors.

CDR1 MNHEY and CDR2 SVGEGT come from the germline V gene. The CDR3 loop spans 15 amino acids. Researchers built TCR beta cDNA using 5'RACE template switching with UMIs. Each CDR3 protein gets one entry in TCRdb, which reprocessed the 5' RACE reads and gives no DNA. The sample has 400,000 to 450,000 distinct CDR3 sequences. In regard to this clonotype: As yet, its antigen is unknown.

Sequencing was performed on blood T cells: a sorted CD56 or NKG2C T cell subset, CD4+ or CD8+ T cells, or bulk PBMC T cells (not recorded which). The source is a woman aged 18-70 years in good health. The rearrangement links TRBV6-2 or TRBV6-3 to TRBJ2-7; checking the TCRdb D call of TRBD1 is not possible without DNA. The CDR3 loop reads CASSYSTSGGYEQYF.